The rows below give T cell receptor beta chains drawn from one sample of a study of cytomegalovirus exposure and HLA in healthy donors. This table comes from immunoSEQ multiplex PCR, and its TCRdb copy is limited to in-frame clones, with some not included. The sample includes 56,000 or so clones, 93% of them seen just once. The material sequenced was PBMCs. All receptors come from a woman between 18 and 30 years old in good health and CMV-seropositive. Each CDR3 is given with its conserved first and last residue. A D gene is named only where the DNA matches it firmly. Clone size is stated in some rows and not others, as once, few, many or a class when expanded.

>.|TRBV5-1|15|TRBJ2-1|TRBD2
CASSGTSGGRNEQFF
TGCGCCAGCAGCGGAACTAGCGGGGGAAGGAATGAGCAGTTCTTC
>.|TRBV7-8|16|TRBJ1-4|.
CASSKRAEGGREKLFF
TGTGCCAGCAGCAAAAGGGCGGAGGGCGGGCGTGAAAAACTGTTTTTT
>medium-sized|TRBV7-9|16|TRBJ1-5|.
CASSWDSRDSNQPQHF
TGTGCCAGCAGCTGGGACTCAAGGGATAGCAATCAGCCCCAGCATTTT
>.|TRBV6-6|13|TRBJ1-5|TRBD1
CASRYRGNQPQHF
TGTGCCAGCAGGTACAGGGGGAATCAGCCCCAGCATTTT
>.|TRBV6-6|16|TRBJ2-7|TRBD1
CASSYSRQGATDEQYF
TGTGCCAGCAGTTACTCGAGACAGGGGGCCACGGACGAGCAGTACTTC
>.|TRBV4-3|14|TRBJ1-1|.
CASSGSDRNTEAFF
TGCGCCAGCAGCGGATCGGACAGGAACACTGAAGCTTTCTTT
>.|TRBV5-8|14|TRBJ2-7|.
CASSLDRGSYEQYF
TGTGCCAGCAGCTTGGATCGGGGGTCCTACGAGCAGTACTTC
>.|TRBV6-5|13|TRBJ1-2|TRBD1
CASGTGGFYGYTF
TGTGCCAGCGGGACAGGGGGATTCTATGGCTACACCTTC
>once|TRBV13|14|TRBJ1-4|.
CASSLSSRVEKLFF
TGTGCCAGCAGCTTATCCTCGCGAGTTGAAAAACTGTTTTTT
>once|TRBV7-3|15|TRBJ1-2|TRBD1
CASSLTGTGRDGYTF
TGTGCCAGCAGCTTAACAGGGACAGGACGGGATGGCTACACCTTC
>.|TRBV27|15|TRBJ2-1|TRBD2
CASKVGGSSYNEQFF
TGTGCCAGCAAGGTCGGGGGGAGCTCCTACAATGAGCAGTTCTTC
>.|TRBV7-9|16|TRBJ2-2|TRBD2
CASSQLRGENTGELFF
TGTGCCAGCAGCCAATTGCGGGGGGAGAACACCGGGGAGCTGTTTTTT
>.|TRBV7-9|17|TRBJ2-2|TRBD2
CASSLARLAGGTGELFF
TGTGCCAGCAGCTTAGCCCGACTAGCGGGGGGCACCGGGGAGCTGTTTTTT
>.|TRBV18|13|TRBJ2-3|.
CASSPQGTDTQYF
TGTGCCAGCTCACCACAGGGGACAGATACGCAGTATTTT
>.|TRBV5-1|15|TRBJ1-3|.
CASSLAAGQGNTIYF
TGCGCCAGCAGCTTGGCGGCAGGGCAAGGAAACACCATATATTTT
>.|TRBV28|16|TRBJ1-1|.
CASSPPLGQGNTEAFF
TGTGCCAGCAGTCCCCCACTCGGGCAGGGGAACACTGAAGCTTTCTTT
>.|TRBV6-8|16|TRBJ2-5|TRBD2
CASSRRSAGGQETQYF
TGTGCCAGCAGCCGACGTTCAGCGGGGGGACAAGAGACCCAGTACTTC
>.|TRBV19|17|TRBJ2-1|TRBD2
CASTLGIAGNPYNEQFF
TGTGCCAGTACCCTGGGGATAGCGGGGAACCCCTACAATGAGCAGTTCTTC
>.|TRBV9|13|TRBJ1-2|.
CASSARLRVGYTF
TGTGCCAGCAGCGCGCGTCTTCGGGTCGGCTACACCTTC
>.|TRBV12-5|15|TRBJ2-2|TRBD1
CASEGTGPNTGELFF
TGTGCTAGTGAGGGGACAGGTCCGAACACCGGGGAGCTGTTTTTT
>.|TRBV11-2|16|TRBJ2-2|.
CASSLDWAGNTGELFF
TGTGCCAGCAGCTTAGATTGGGCAGGGAACACCGGGGAGCTGTTTTTT
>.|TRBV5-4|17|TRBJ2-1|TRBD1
CASSKPPGQGNMNEQFF
TGTGCCAGCAGCAAACCCCCGGGACAGGGTAATATGAATGAGCAGTTCTTC
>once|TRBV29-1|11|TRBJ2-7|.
CSVETGYEQYF
TGCAGCGTAGAGACTGGCTACGAGCAGTACTTC
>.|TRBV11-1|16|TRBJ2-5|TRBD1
CASSRQGAPLGETQYF
TGTGCCAGCAGCCGACAGGGGGCTCCCCTAGGTGAGACCCAGTACTTC
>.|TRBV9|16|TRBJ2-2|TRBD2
CASSLPGLAGSGELFF
TGTGCCAGCAGCCTCCCGGGACTAGCGGGTTCCGGGGAGCTGTTTTTT
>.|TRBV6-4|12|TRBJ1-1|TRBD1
CASRTRGRLTFF
TGTGCCAGCCGCACCAGGGGGCGCTTAACTTTCTTT
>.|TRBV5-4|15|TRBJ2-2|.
CASSRSGIYTGELFF
TGTGCCAGCAGCAGGAGCGGTATATACACCGGGGAGCTGTTTTTT
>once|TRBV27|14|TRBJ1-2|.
CASSKTDTNYGYTF
TGTGCCAGCAGTAAAACAGATACTAACTATGGCTACACCTTC
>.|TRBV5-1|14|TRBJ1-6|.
CASSPGTAYSPLHF
TGCGCCAGCAGCCCCGGGACTGCTTATTCACCCCTCCACTTT
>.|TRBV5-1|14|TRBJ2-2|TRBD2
CASSTLAGSVELFF
TGCGCCAGCAGCACACTAGCGGGTTCGGTGGAGCTGTTTTTT
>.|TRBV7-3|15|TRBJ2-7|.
CASSLKGGENYEQYF
TGTGCCAGCAGCTTAAAAGGGGGGGAGAACTACGAGCAGTACTTC
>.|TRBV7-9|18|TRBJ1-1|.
CASIAFGPGDTGNTEAFF
TGTGCCAGCATCGCGTTCGGACCCGGAGACACAGGGAACACTGAAGCTTTCTTT
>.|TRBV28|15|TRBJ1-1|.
CASSLRGGRFTEAFF
TGTGCCAGCAGTTTGAGGGGGGGGCGCTTCACTGAAGCTTTCTTT
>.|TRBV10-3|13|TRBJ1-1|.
CAISESSVTEAFF
TGTGCCATCAGTGAGTCGTCGGTCACTGAAGCTTTCTTT
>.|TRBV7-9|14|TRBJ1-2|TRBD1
CASSLGGTENGYTF
TGTGCCAGCAGCTTAGGTGGGACAGAAAATGGCTACACCTTC
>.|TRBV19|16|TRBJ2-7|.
CASSINTGTLSYEQYF
TGTGCCAGTAGTATAAATACCGGGACACTCTCCTACGAGCAGTACTTC